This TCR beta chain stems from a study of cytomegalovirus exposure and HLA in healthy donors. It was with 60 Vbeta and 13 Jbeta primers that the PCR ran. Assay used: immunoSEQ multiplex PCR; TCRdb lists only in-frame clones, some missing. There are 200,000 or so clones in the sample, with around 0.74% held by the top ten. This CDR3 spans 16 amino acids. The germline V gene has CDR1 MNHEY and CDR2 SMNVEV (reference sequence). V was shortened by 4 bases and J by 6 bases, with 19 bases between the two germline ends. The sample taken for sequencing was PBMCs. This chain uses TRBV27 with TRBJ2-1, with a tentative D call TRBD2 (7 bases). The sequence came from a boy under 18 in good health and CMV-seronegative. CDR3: CASSSLGGGGPNEQFF. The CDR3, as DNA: TGTGCCAGCAGTTCCCTCGGAGGGGGGGGCCCCAATGAGCAGTTCTTC.